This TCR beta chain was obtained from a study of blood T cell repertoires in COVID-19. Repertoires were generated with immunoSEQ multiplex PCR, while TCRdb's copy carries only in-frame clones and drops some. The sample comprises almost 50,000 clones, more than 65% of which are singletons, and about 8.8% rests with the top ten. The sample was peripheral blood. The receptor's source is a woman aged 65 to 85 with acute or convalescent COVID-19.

In nucleotides, the CDR3 is TGTGCCAGCAGTTCGGTCGCGGGAGCTAAAGATACGCAGTATTTT. Encoded protein: CASSSVAGAKDTQYF. The chain is built from TRBV28 and TRBJ2-3; TRBD2 matches 7 bases. Germline values: CDR1 MDHEN, CDR2 SYDVKM. V lost 4 bases, J lost 5 bases, and 9 bases stayed unmatched. The CDR3 loop spans 15 amino acids. Looking up the rest from reference TRBV28 and TRBJ2-3 gives the full variable domain: DVKVTQSSRYLVKRTGEKVFLECVQDMDHENMFWYRQDPGLGLRLIYFSYDVKMKEKGDIPEGYSVSREKKERFSLILESASTNQTSMYLCASSSVAGAKDTQYFGPGTRLTVL.